These 32 T cell receptor beta chains share one sample of origin, sequenced in a study of T-cell memory formation after mild COVID-19. TCRdb reprocessed the 5' RACE reads with MiXCR, giving one entry per CDR3 protein. The repertoire holds roughly 240,000 distinct CDR3 sequences, with roughly 17% as singletons. Sequencing input: PBMCs or a T cell subset sorted from them (not recorded which). The receptors here all came from a man aged 18 to 29 who had mild COVID-19 (a few samples of this study predate the infection). Cell type and time point are not known.

The rearrangement links TRBV5-1 to TRBJ2-5; D might be TRBD2 (6 bases). Germline V lookup: CDR1 SGHRS, CDR2 YFSETQ. The CDR3 consists of 15 residues. Trimming removed 6 bases from V and 2 bases from J, with 17 bases in between. The CDR3 bases are TGCGCCAGCACCCTTGCGGGGACGGGGCAAGAGACCCAGTACTTC. This translates into CASTLAGTGQETQYF. The full variable domain, completed using reference TRBV5-1 and TRBJ2-5, is KAGVTQTPRYLIKTRGQQVTLSCSPISGHRSVSWYQQTPGQGLQFLFEYFSETQRNKGNFPGRFSGRQFSNSRSEMNVSTLELGDSALYLCASTLAGTGQETQYFGPGTRLLVL.

The rearrangement uses TRBV7-2 and TRBJ2-3; D is possibly TRBD2 (7 bases). CDR1 is SGHTA, CDR2 FQGNSA, per germline. Trimming removed 7 bases from V and 4 bases from J, with 15 bases in between. The CDR3 consists of 14 residues. The CDR3: CASTRGGAADTQYF. CDR3 sequence (DNA): TGTGCCAGCACCAGAGGGGGGGCCGCAGATACGCAGTATTTT.

The chain is built from TRBV7-3 and TRBJ2-3; 11 bases line up with TRBD2. The germline V gene encodes CDR1 SGHTA and CDR2 FQGTGA. The CDR3 loop spans 18 amino acids. Losses at the gene ends were 3 bases for V and 2 bases for J; bases not matched to a gene: 10. In DNA form, the CDR3 reads TGTGCCAGCAGCTTGCTAGCGGGGGGCCTCCGGGCCACAGATACGCAGTATTTT. Translation: CASSLLAGGLRATDTQYF.

This clonotype occurred a few times. The CDR3 sequence is CASSPQRGSYEQYF. The CDR3 bases are TGTGCCAGCAGCCCCCAGCGGGGCTCCTACGAGCAGTACTTC. The V call is TRBV12-3 or TRBV12-4, the J call TRBJ2-7, with 7 bases matching TRBD2. J was trimmed by 0 bases and V by 6 bases; bases with no gene match: 5. This CDR3 region has 14 residues.

The chain has TRBV7-9 and TRBJ2-5; 10 nucleotides line up with TRBD2. This CDR3 has 17 residues. Germline-derived CDR1 and CDR2 are SEHNR and FQNEAQ (reference sequence). Trimming cost V 5 bases and J 5 bases; bases outside gene matches: 14. The CDR3 loop is CASSGTDSSGGRETQYF. CDR3 DNA: TGTGCCAGCAGCGGAACCGACTCTAGCGGGGGTCGTGAGACCCAGTACTTC.

This clonotype was detected only a few times. This sequence joins TRBV7-2 and TRBJ2-1, with D possibly being TRBD2 (5 bases). The germline gives CDR1 SGHTA, CDR2 FQGNSA. V was shortened by 6 bases and J by 0 bases, with 6 bases between the two germline ends. The length of the CDR3 is 13 residues. The CDR3 nucleotides read TGTGCCAGCAGGGGGAGCTCCTACAATGAGCAGTTCTTC. Amino acid sequence: CASRGSSYNEQFF.

This chain links TRBV4-3 with TRBJ2-5; D is undetermined. The V end lost 4 bases, the J end lost 4 bases, and 13 bases lay between the germline ends. Germline CDR1 LGHNA, CDR2 YSLEER. The CDR3 has 14 residues. The CDR3 sequence: CASSPTFVSETQYF. The CDR3 nucleotides read TGCGCCAGCAGCCCTACGTTTGTGTCAGAGACCCAGTACTTC.

The genes are TRBV7-9 and TRBJ2-7; TRBD2 aligns across 9 bases. V lost 4 bases, J lost 4 bases, and 14 bases stayed unmatched. This CDR3 is built from 17 residues. From germline, CDR1 is SEHNR and CDR2 FQNEAQ (reference sequence). The CDR3 loop reads CASSSPPGLAGTYEQYF. CDR3 coding DNA: TGTGCCAGCAGCTCGCCACCGGGGCTAGCGGGAACTTACGAGCAGTACTTC.

The chain joins TRBV9 to TRBJ2-1; 10 bases match TRBD1. Germline values: CDR1 SGDLS, CDR2 YYNGEE. The CDR3 totals 17 residues. With V trimmed by 3 bases and J by 4 bases, 10 bases remained unmatched. In nucleotides, the CDR3 is TGTGCCAGCAGCGAGGAGACAGGGGGCAGGGTGTACAATGAGCAGTTCTTC. It encodes CASSEETGGRVYNEQFF.

There are a few counts of this clonotype. The rearrangement joins TRBV5-1 to TRBJ2-5; D not certain. Per the germline V gene, CDR1 is SGHRS and CDR2 is YFSETQ. V lost 4 bases and J 0 bases, leaving 13 bases between the germline ends. The CDR3 loop spans 15 amino acids. The CDR3 sequence is CASSNTPRYQETQYF. The CDR3 nucleotides read TGCGCCAGCAGCAATACCCCCAGGTACCAAGAGACCCAGTACTTC.

This clonotype was detected only a few times. The genes are TRBV7-8 and TRBJ2-7; a possible D gene is TRBD2 (5 bases). The CDR3 covers 14 residues. Per the germline V gene, CDR1 is SGHVS and CDR2 is FQNEAQ. V lost 1 base, J lost 2 bases, and 9 bases lay in between. The DNA of the CDR3 is TGTGCCAGCAGCTTAGGTCCAGCGGCCTACGAGCAGTACGTC. Its translation: CASSLGPAAYEQYV.

The chain employs TRBV4-3 and TRBJ2-5, with a weak D call TRBD2 (5 bases). The CDR3 runs 16 residues. Germline values: CDR1 LGHNA, CDR2 YSLEER. V lost 1 base, J lost 7 bases, and 19 bases lay in between. In DNA form, the CDR3 reads TGCGCCAGCAGCCAAGTTAACGGGCAAGGAGGAGCGACCCAGTACTTC. It codes for CASSQVNGQGGATQYF.

The gene calls are TRBV11-2 and TRBJ1-2; D might be TRBD1 (5 bases). Germline CDR1 and CDR2: SGHAT and FQNNGV. The CDR3 consists of 13 residues. The germline V and J ends were trimmed by 5 bases and 3 bases, with 10 bases remaining between them. The CDR3 spells CASSGGVYYGYTF. The CDR3, as DNA: TGTGCCAGCAGCGGAGGGGTTTACTATGGCTACACCTTC.

The chain uses TRBV18 and TRBJ2-5; D is perhaps TRBD1 (5 bases). The germline CDR1 and CDR2 sequences are KGHSH and LQKENI. The CDR3 runs to 15 residues. The V end was cut by 3 bases, the J end by 0 bases, with 11 bases between. CDR3 nucleotide sequence: TGTGCCAGCTCACCGCCTGGGGCGTACCAAGAGACCCAGTACTTC. Protein: CASSPPGAYQETQYF.

This clonotype has a handful of counts. The chain has TRBV7-2 and TRBJ1-2, with 9 bases aligning to TRBD1. V was pared by 5 bases and J by 8 bases, with 12 bases of the junction left unmatched. The CDR3 runs to 15 residues. Germline CDR1 SGHTA, CDR2 FQGNSA. In DNA form, the CDR3 reads TGTGCCAGCAGCCTCCCCGGGACAGGGTTGACCGGCTACACCTTC. Translation: CASSLPGTGLTGYTF.

This clonotype was detected a few times. The chain employs TRBV7-6 and TRBJ2-7; 8 bases are shared with TRBD2. Trimming took 5 bases from V and 3 from J; bases not matched to a gene: 9. This CDR3 is 15 amino acids long. Per germline, CDR1 SGHVS and CDR2 FNYEAQ. The CDR3: CASSPTFGGDYEQYF. The CDR3 DNA follows: TGTGCCAGCAGCCCCACGTTCGGGGGGGACTACGAGCAGTACTTC.

This rearrangement joins TRBV5-1 to TRBJ2-7, with D possibly matching TRBD1 (5 bases). This CDR3 comprises 14 residues. V lost 0 bases, J lost 5 bases, and 12 bases lay in between. Germline V gives CDR1 SGHRS, CDR2 YFSETQ. The CDR3 here is CASSLGQGRNEQYF. The CDR3 region has the DNA TGCGCCAGCAGCTTGGGGCAGGGAAGGAACGAGCAGTACTTC.

This clonotype was seen only a few times. This sequence joins TRBV4-1 and TRBJ1-1; no reliable D call. CDR3 length: 17 residues. The ends were cut back, 0 bases at V and 3 bases at J, with 17 bases in the middle. The V gene's germline CDR1 is MGHRA and CDR2 YSYEKL. The CDR3 coding sequence is TGCGCCAGCAGCCAAGAAGGGCGCGTCGAGAGGGACACTGAAGCTTTCTTT. This encodes CASSQEGRVERDTEAFF.

This clonotype has just a few counts. The chain links TRBV4-2 to TRBJ1-2; 10 bases align to TRBD1. The CDR3 length is 18 residues. V lost 3 bases and J lost 4; bases outside the gene matches: 14. In germline, CDR1 is LGHNA, CDR2 YNFKEQ. CDR3 bases: TGTGCCAGCAGCCAGCAAAGACAGGGGGCGGAGGTAGTCTATGGCTACACCTTC. Translated: CASSQQRQGAEVVYGYTF.

The chain employs TRBV4-3 and TRBJ1-2; the match to TRBD1 covers 7 bases. The CDR3 has 15 amino acids. Germline CDR1 and CDR2: LGHNA and YSLEER. The V segment lost 1 base and the J segment 4 bases; nucleotides outside the gene matches: 6. This CDR3 is CASSQGQGSVYGYTF. The CDR3 DNA is TGCGCCAGCAGCCAAGGACAGGGCTCCGTCTATGGCTACACCTTC.

The chain uses TRBV6-1 and TRBJ1-5; D is ambiguous. With 3 bases removed from V and 7 bases from J, the gap between germline ends came to 10 bases. This CDR3 region has 13 residues. The germline gives CDR1 MNHNS, CDR2 SASEGT. The CDR3 sequence: CASSDGGEQPQHF. In DNA, the CDR3 is TGTGCCAGCAGTGACGGTGGAGAACAGCCCCAGCATTTT.

The gene calls are TRBV7-9 and TRBJ1-4; no clear D. V lost 5 bases to trimming and J lost 8 bases, with 9 bases between them. The CDR3 loop spans 12 amino acids. Germline V gene sequence: CDR1 SEHNR, CDR2 FQNEAQ (reference sequence). DNA of the CDR3: TGTGCCAGCAGCCCTCCTCGGGAAAAACTGTTTTTT. Translated: CASSPPREKLFF. Together with reference TRBV7-9 and TRBJ1-4, the CDR3 gives the full variable domain: DTGVSQNPRHKITKRGQNVTFRCDPISEHNRLYWYRQTLGQGPEFLTYFQNEAQLEKSRLLSDRFSAERPKGSFSTLEIQRTEQGDSAMYLCASSPPREKLFFGSGTQLSVL.

V usage is TRBV18 and J usage is TRBJ2-7; D might be TRBD1 or TRBD2, each matching 5 bases. The ends were cut back, 1 base at V and 6 bases at J, with 16 bases in the middle. The CDR3 is 15 residues long. Germline CDR1 is KGHSH and CDR2 is LQKENI. CDR3 residues: CASSPRDAILGEQYV. CDR3 bases: TGTGCCAGCTCACCACGGGACGCCATCCTTGGCGAGCAGTACGTC.

The chain has TRBV12-3 or TRBV12-4 and TRBJ1-5, with TRBD1 matching over 7 bases. V lost 5 bases and J lost 7; bases outside the gene matches: 5. CDR3 length: 13 residues. CDR3 in amino acids: CASSRDSRQPQHF. DNA of the CDR3: TGTGCCAGCAGTCGGGACAGCCGCCAGCCCCAGCATTTT.

This clonotype has at least ten counts. The chain combines TRBV12-3 or TRBV12-4 with TRBJ2-2, with D perhaps TRBD2 (7 bases). V lost 5 bases to trimming and J lost 4 bases, with 14 bases between them. This CDR3 has 15 residues. CDR3 loop: CASSPGGASTGELFF. The CDR3 region has the DNA TGTGCCAGCAGTCCTGGGGGGGCCAGCACCGGGGAGCTGTTTTTT.

This clonotype was counted only a few times. The V call is TRBV6-5, the J call TRBJ1-4, with D possibly matching TRBD1 (5 bases). This CDR3 comprises 13 residues. V shed 5 bases and J shed 7 bases, with 11 bases lying between them. The germline CDR1 and CDR2 sequences are MNHEY and SVGAGI. DNA of the CDR3: TGTGCCAGCAGTCCCGGAGGGGCTGAAAAACTGTTTTTT. Protein: CASSPGGAEKLFF.

The chain joins TRBV7-3 to TRBJ2-3; a weak D match, TRBD2 (5 bases). Germline V gene data show CDR1 as SGHTA and CDR2 as FQGTGA. CDR3 size: 14 residues. V lost 11 bases and J lost 4, with 19 bases in between. The CDR3 protein is CAGEGQDQADTQYF. Here the CDR3 DNA reads TGTGCCGGAGAGGGTCAGGATCAAGCAGATACGCAGTATTTT. Full variable domain (outside the CDR3, taken from reference TRBV7-3 and TRBJ2-3): GAGVSQTPSNKVTEKGKYVELRCDPISGHTALYWYRQSLGQGPEFLIYFQGTGAADDSGLPNDRFFAVRPEGSVSTLKIQRTERGDSAVYLCAGEGQDQADTQYFGPGTRLTVL.

This chain connects TRBV24-1 to TRBJ2-1; the match to TRBD2 covers 9 bases. The trim removed 4 bases at V and 4 bases at J, leaving 4 bases unmatched. The germline CDR1 and CDR2 sequences are KGHDR and SFDVKD. The CDR3 extends over 15 amino acids. CDR3 coding DNA: TGTGCCACCAGTGACGGGACTAGCTGGTACAATGAGCAGTTCTTC. Protein: CATSDGTSWYNEQFF.

V and J are TRBV7-9 and TRBJ2-7; D might be TRBD2 (6 bases). Trimming shortened V by 4 bases and J by 4 bases, and 20 bases separated the two germline ends. In germline, CDR1 is SEHNR, CDR2 FQNEAQ (reference sequence). The CDR3 is 16 residues long. The CDR3 bases are TGTGCCAGCAGCTCGGGGAAAACCGGGACTGCATACGAGCAGTACTTC. The encoded protein is CASSSGKTGTAYEQYF.

The chain has TRBV4-1 and TRBJ2-6, with D tentatively TRBD1 or TRBD2 (5 bases each). The CDR3 consists of 18 residues. The V end was cut by 0 bases, the J end by 3 bases, with 15 bases between. The germline V gene has CDR1 MGHRA and CDR2 YSYEKL. The CDR3 loop reads CASSQEGHRGYGANVLTF. Written as DNA, the CDR3 is TGCGCCAGCAGCCAAGAGGGGCATCGGGGATATGGGGCCAACGTCCTGACTTTC.

The table lists this clonotype with a few counts. The chain is built from TRBV7-8 and TRBJ2-7; D gene ambiguous. V lost 2 bases to trimming and J lost 2 bases, with 10 bases between them. The germline CDR1 and CDR2 sequences are SGHVS and FQNEAQ. This CDR3 spans 14 amino acids. CDR3 nucleotides: TGTGCCAGCAGCTTAAGTGACGCCACCTACGAGCAGTACGTC. Its translation is CASSLSDATYEQYV.

The table lists this clonotype with a few counts. This chain uses TRBV7-9 with TRBJ2-5; 7 positions match TRBD1. Germline V lookup: CDR1 SEHNR, CDR2 FQNEAQ (reference sequence). The V gene end was trimmed by 0 bases and the J gene end by 1 base; junction bases not matched to a gene: 2. CDR3 length: 15 amino acids. The CDR3 DNA reads as TGTGCCAGCAGCTTAGCCGGGACAGCCCAAGAGACCCAGTACTTC. Encoded protein: CASSLAGTAQETQYF.